One and the same sample provided the 20 T cell receptor beta chains below, sequenced in a study of blood T cell repertoires in COVID-19. Sequencing was performed with immunoSEQ multiplex PCR; in TCRdb, only in-frame clones are kept and a portion is missing. The sample records roughly 100,000 clones, almost 85% being singletons. The sample taken for sequencing was peripheral blood. These receptors originate from a man aged 40-50 years with active or convalescent COVID-19.

This chain uses TRBV9 with TRBJ2-3; no definite D call. Germline CDR1 reads SGDLS; CDR2 reads YYNGEE. Trimming cost V 2 bases and J 4 bases, with 11 bases left between them. The CDR3 is 14 residues long. The CDR3 reads CASSVRMIADTQYF. CDR3 nucleotides: TGTGCCAGCAGCGTGAGGATGATCGCAGATACGCAGTATTTT. Full variable domain (remainder filled in from reference TRBV9 and TRBJ2-3): DSGVTQTPKHLITATGQRVTLRCSPRSGDLSVYWYQQSLDQGLQFLIQYYNGEERAKGNILERFSAQQFPDLHSELNLSSLELGDSALYFCASSVRMIADTQYFGPGTRLTVL.

This clone was picked up many times. The chain combines TRBV7-9 with TRBJ2-5, with a weak D call TRBD1 (6 bases). Germline V gene data show CDR1 as SEHNR and CDR2 as FQNEAQ (reference sequence). V lost 3 bases and J lost 3, with 8 bases in between. The CDR3 has 13 residues. The CDR3 region has the DNA TGTGCCAGCAGCTTGGACAGTAAAGAGACCCAGTACTTC. Its protein product is CASSLDSKETQYF.

The rearrangement links TRBV9 to TRBJ1-4, with TRBD1 matching 9 bases. Germline CDR1 is SGDLS and CDR2 is YYNGEE. CDR3 length: 15 amino acids. V shed 2 bases, J shed 7 bases, and the junction held 6 bases outside the gene matches. The CDR3 nucleotides read TGTGCCAGCAGCGTCACAGGGGGCGCCGGTGAAAAACTGTTTTTT. Amino acids: CASSVTGGAGEKLFF.

Of note for this clone: Germline and junction disagree at one end, which may indicate a read error. The chain has TRBV28 and TRBJ1-2; D not certain. Germline values: CDR1 MDHEN, CDR2 SYDVKM. CDR3 length: 10 residues. The CDR3 DNA reads as TGTGCCAGCGGAAGGTTTGAGCTAGCCTTC. The encoded protein is CASGRFELAF.

Only one count was recorded for this clone. This chain connects TRBV5-1 to TRBJ1-1; 7 bases are a match to TRBD1. Germline CDR1 reads SGHRS; CDR2 reads YFSETQ. The V gene end was trimmed by 4 bases and the J gene end by 1 base; junction bases not matched to a gene: 7. The CDR3 sequence is 15 residues long. CDR3 residues: CASSTPQGGNTEAFF. In DNA, the CDR3 is TGCGCCAGCAGCACCCCTCAGGGGGGGAACACTGAAGCTTTCTTT.

The gene calls are TRBV12-3 or TRBV12-4 and TRBJ2-1; 7 positions match TRBD2. The trim removed 5 bases at V and 12 bases at J, leaving 7 bases unmatched. The CDR3 covers 12 residues. Here the CDR3 reads CASSQNRLAQFF. The CDR3 nucleotides are TGTGCCAGCAGTCAAAACCGACTAGCGCAGTTCTTC.

The chain recombines TRBV7-9 with TRBJ1-6; 8 nucleotides align to TRBD1. The J segment lost 8 bases and the V segment lost 3 bases, leaving 9 bases of the junction unmatched. The CDR3 consists of 16 residues. Germline V gives CDR1 SEHNR, CDR2 FQNEAQ (reference sequence). CDR3 bases: TGTGCCAGCAGCTTTCCTACGGACAGGGCGGATTCACCCCTCCACTTT. Protein product: CASSFPTDRADSPLHF. The complete variable domain, with remaining parts taken from reference TRBV7-9 and TRBJ1-6, reads DTGVSQNPRHKITKRGQNVTFRCDPISEHNRLYWYRQTLGQGPEFLTYFQNEAQLEKSRLLSDRFSAERPKGSFSTLEIQRTEQGDSAMYLCASSFPTDRADSPLHFGNGTRLTVT.

This clone was observed a few times. The J gene is TRBJ2-1, the V gene TRBV11-2; TRBD2 aligns across 9 bases. CDR1 SGHAT and CDR2 FQNNGV come from the germline V gene. After removal of 2 bases from V and 8 bases from J, the junction contained 7 bases not matched to a gene. This CDR3 comprises 15 residues. The CDR3 is CASSLWRGGLDEQFF. In DNA form, the CDR3 reads TGTGCCAGCAGCTTATGGCGGGGGGGCCTGGATGAGCAGTTCTTC. Full variable domain (outside the CDR3, taken from reference TRBV11-2 and TRBJ2-1): EAGVAQSPRYKIIEKRQSVAFWCNPISGHATLYWYQQILGQGPKLLIQFQNNGVVDDSQLPKDRFSAERLKGVDSTLKIQPAKLEDSAVYLCASSLWRGGLDEQFFGPGTRLTVL.

The chain recombines TRBV6-5 with TRBJ2-3, with 9 positions matching TRBD1. From germline, CDR1 is MNHEY and CDR2 SVGAGI. After removal of 0 bases from V and 4 bases from J, the junction contained 5 bases not matched to a gene. The CDR3 has 16 residues. CDR3 DNA sequence: TGTGCCAGCAGTTACTCAGGGACAGGGAAGGCAGATACGCAGTATTTT. Amino acid sequence: CASSYSGTGKADTQYF.

A few counts support this clone. V is TRBV18 and J is TRBJ1-1; D gene unclear. Deletions cut 4 bases from V and 6 bases from J, with 9 bases between. Germline CDR1 and CDR2: KGHSH and LQKENI. The CDR3 has 12 amino acids. CDR3 nucleotide sequence: TGTGCCAGCTCACTGTCTACTTCTGAAGCTTTCTTT. The encoded protein is CASSLSTSEAFF.

The chain joins TRBV6-5 to TRBJ1-3; 12 nucleotides align to TRBD1. Germline-derived CDR1 and CDR2 are MNHEY and SVGAGI. This CDR3 comprises 16 residues. Germline trimming cut 6 bases from V and 4 bases from J; bases unmatched to any gene: 7. Here the CDR3 DNA reads TGTGCCAGCAGATACGGGACAGGGGGCCCAGGAAACACCATATATTTT. Translating gives CASRYGTGGPGNTIYF.

The chain uses TRBV6-5 and TRBJ2-2, with 10 nucleotides matching TRBD1. V dropped 4 bases and J dropped 6; count of bases not matched to a gene: 8. Germline CDR1 MNHEY, CDR2 SVGAGI. CDR3 length equals 16 residues. The CDR3 DNA reads TGTGCCAGCAGTTCACAAGGGACAGGGGCGGCCGGGGAGCTGTTTTTT. Amino acid sequence: CASSSQGTGAAGELFF.

The chain combines TRBV5-1 with TRBJ2-7; TRBD1 matches at 12 bases. Germline V gene sequence: CDR1 SGHRS, CDR2 YFSETQ. The V segment lost 4 bases and the J segment 5 bases; nucleotides outside the gene matches: 10. The CDR3 is 16 amino acids. This chain's CDR3 is CASSPLPGQGANEQYF. DNA of the CDR3: TGCGCCAGCAGCCCATTACCGGGACAGGGGGCGAACGAGCAGTACTTC.

The gene calls are TRBV19 and TRBJ1-4; 7 positions agree with TRBD1. Germline V lookup: CDR1 LNHDA, CDR2 SQIVND (reference sequence). J lost 3 bases, V lost 8 bases, and 3 bases had no gene match. The CDR3 runs 13 residues. The CDR3 reads CASEDRPNEKLFF. As DNA, the CDR3 is TGTGCCAGTGAGGACAGGCCTAATGAAAAACTGTTTTTT. Looking up the rest from reference TRBV19 and TRBJ1-4 gives the full variable domain: DGGITQSPKYLFRKEGQNVTLSCEQNLNHDAMYWYRQDPGQGLRLIYYSQIVNDFQKGDIAEGYSVSREKKESFPLTVTSAQKNPTAFYLCASEDRPNEKLFFGSGTQLSVL.

The chain uses TRBV2 and TRBJ2-7, with 7 nucleotides matching TRBD2. V shed 7 bases and J 2 bases; nucleotides not matched to a gene: 8. Germline values: CDR1 SNHLY, CDR2 FYNNEI. CDR3 length: 14 amino acids. The CDR3 nucleotides read TGTGCCAGCATCGGAAGCGGGGCGCCCTACGAGCAGTACTTC. Residues: CASIGSGAPYEQYF.

The chain recombines TRBV24-1 with TRBJ2-2; 11 positions agree with TRBD1. This CDR3 has 17 amino acids. V lost 3 bases and J lost 5; bases outside the gene matches: 7. Germline V gene lookup returns CDR1 KGHDR and CDR2 SFDVKD. The DNA of the CDR3 is TGTGCCACCAGTGATGCGCCGGGACAGGGGGGAACCGGGGAGCTGTTTTTT. It specifies CATSDAPGQGGTGELFF.

J is TRBJ1-4 and V is TRBV29-1, with D perhaps TRBD1 (6 bases). The CDR3 is made up of 13 amino acids. CDR1 is SQVTM and CDR2 is ANQGSEA in the germline V gene. V was cut by 5 bases and J by 4 bases, with 11 bases left in between. CDR3 nucleotides: TGCAGCGTTATGGACAGCATTAATGAAAAACTGTTTTTT. As protein: CSVMDSINEKLFF.

The chain uses TRBV5-4 and TRBJ2-1; tentative D call: TRBD2 (5 bases). The CDR3 loop spans 13 amino acids. V was clipped by 4 bases and J by 15 bases, with 20 bases between them. CDR1 and CDR2 (germline): SGHNT, YYREEE (reference sequence). Here the CDR3 DNA reads TGTGCCAGCAGCGAAAGCACTAGTCCTCTGCTGTTCTTC. It yields the protein CASSESTSPLLFF.

The V call is TRBV6-6, the J call TRBJ2-2; a weak D match, TRBD1 (6 bases). V was shortened by 5 bases and J by 2 bases, with 12 bases between the two germline ends. This CDR3 comprises 15 residues. From germline, CDR1 is MNHNY and CDR2 SVGAGI (reference sequence). CDR3 coding DNA: TGTGCCAGCAGTAAACAGGGTAGAAACACCGGGGAGCTGTTTTTT. It yields the protein CASSKQGRNTGELFF.

The J gene is TRBJ1-2, the V gene TRBV3-1 (or the pseudogene TRBV3-2), with 8 nucleotides matching TRBD1. CDR1 LGHDT and CDR2 YNNKEL come from the germline V gene (reference sequence). Trimming removed 1 base from V and 7 bases from J; junction bases left unmatched: 14. This CDR3 is 17 amino acids long. CDR3 coding DNA: TGTGCCAGCAGCCAAGGATTAGGACAGGGAAGGACGGGTGGCTACACCTTC. Its translation is CASSQGLGQGRTGGYTF.